These T cell receptor beta chains were read from a single sample in a study of blood T cell repertoires in COVID-19. Only in-frame clones appear in the TCRdb table, and some are missing; sequencing was by immunoSEQ multiplex PCR. The repertoire consists of about 120,000 clones, with about 79% occurring once and the leading ten covering 3.5% to 5.5%. The specimen was peripheral blood. The receptor source for this set is a woman in her 70s with acute or convalescent COVID-19. Each CDR3 is given without its conserved first and last residue. The D gene is left open where the match is weak.

d_call j_call v_call cdr3_aa
TRBD1 TRBJ1-1 TRBV19 ASSHRGLSTEAF
- TRBJ1-2 TRBV19 ASSIGQGFSGYT
- TRBJ1-5 TRBV5-5 ASSRDETGLGQPQH
TRBD2 TRBJ2-7 TRBV20-1 SASDGGGSYEQY
TRBD2 TRBJ2-5 TRBV7-3 ASSRGLAGQETQY
- TRBJ1-3 TRBV13 ASSRTDRRHSGNTIY
- TRBJ1-6 TRBV12-3/TRBV12-4 ASRPGGYSPLH
TRBD2 TRBJ2-7 TRBV4-3 ASSQELAGSYEQY
- TRBJ2-3 TRBV7-2 ASSSKSPADTQY
- TRBJ1-1 TRBV15 ATSRGQNREKAF